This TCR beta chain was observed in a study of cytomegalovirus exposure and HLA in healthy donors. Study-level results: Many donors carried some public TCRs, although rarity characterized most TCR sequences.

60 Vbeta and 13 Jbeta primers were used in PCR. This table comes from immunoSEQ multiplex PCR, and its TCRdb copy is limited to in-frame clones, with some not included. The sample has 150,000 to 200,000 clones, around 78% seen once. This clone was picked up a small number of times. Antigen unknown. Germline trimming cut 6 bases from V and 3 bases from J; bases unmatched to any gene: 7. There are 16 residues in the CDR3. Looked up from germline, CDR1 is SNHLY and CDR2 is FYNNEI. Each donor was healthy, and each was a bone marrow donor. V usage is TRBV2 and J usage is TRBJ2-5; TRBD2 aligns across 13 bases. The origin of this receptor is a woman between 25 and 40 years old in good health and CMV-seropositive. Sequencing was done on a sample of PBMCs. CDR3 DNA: TGTGCCAGCAGCGGGACTAGCGGGACCTTAAAAGAGACCCAGTACTTC. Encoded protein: CASSGTSGTLKETQYF.